The rows below give T cell receptor beta chains drawn from one sample of a study of shared clonotypes between healthy human individuals. TCRdb's table, derived via immunoSEQ multiplex PCR, lists solely in-frame clones and lacks some. Found here are over a million clones, roughly 95% of them singletons; the top ten hold 1.2%. Sequencing was carried out using naive CD4+ T cells sorted from blood. Source of these receptors: a man aged 25-45 years in good health. The conserved cysteine and the conserved F or W are not part of the CDR3 here.

len,v_gene,j_gene,CDR3aa
14,TRBV5-4,TRBJ1-4,ASSLLSRGQSEKLF
12,TRBV7-8,TRBJ2-5,ASSFRDNQETQY
13,TRBV6-5,TRBJ2-7,ASSNIPGQRYEQY
14,TRBV10-1,TRBJ2-3,ASSEPGLAGADTQY
13,TRBV18,TRBJ2-3,ASSPGTGAPDTQY
13,TRBV5-4,TRBJ2-1,ASSSPRQGGNEQF
16,TRBV5-1,TRBJ2-3,ASSLFGDRAKGTDTQY
12,TRBV5-1,TRBJ1-4,ASSLSGGWEKLF
12,TRBV5-4,TRBJ2-7,ASSSEAVTYEQY
14,TRBV5-8,TRBJ2-1,ASSLGGRPLDDEQF
7,TRBV20-1,TRBJ2-5,SGIWVQY
12,TRBV29-1,TRBJ2-3,SVEGTPSPDTQY
14,TRBV12-5,TRBJ2-2,ASGAGTLLYTGELF
9,TRBV28,TRBJ1-1,ASSRHTEAF
11,TRBV27,TRBJ2-3,ASSFKERDTQY
13,TRBV19,TRBJ2-5,ASSADLAGGETQY
12,TRBV7-2,TRBJ2-7,ASSFDNGNYEQY
10,TRBV5-1,TRBJ2-3,ASSYRGDTQY
13,TRBV9,TRBJ1-1,ASSTLSGGVTEAF
13,TRBV4-3,TRBJ2-7,ASSQESSGAYEQY
13,TRBV5-5,TRBJ2-7,ASSLATATPYEQY
17,TRBV2,TRBJ2-1,ASRYGTSGSPSSYNEQF
14,TRBV6-1,TRBJ1-5,ASSGPGATSNQPQH
14,TRBV4-3,TRBJ2-1,ASSQDTSISYNEQF
17,TRBV9,TRBJ2-6,ASSGGRGSTRSGANVLT
19,TRBV10-3,TRBJ2-4,AISESSGTGIHQGRKNIQY
12,TRBV5-1,TRBJ1-1,ASRSPGENTEAF
8,TRBV7-9,TRBJ2-5,ASQGETQY
11,TRBV7-7,TRBJ2-2,ASSLQGAGELF
11,TRBV7-3,TRBJ2-2,ASSSWESGELF
13,TRBV27,TRBJ2-4,ASRLLTGTKNIQY
11,TRBV6-5,TRBJ2-7,ASRRPGQPVQY
9,TRBV30,TRBJ2-5,AWSLSETQY
13,TRBV18,TRBJ2-4,ASSPTDRAKNIQY
12,TRBV7-7,TRBJ2-5,ASSSDRGQETQY
9,TRBV6-5,TRBJ1-2,ATQTVYGYT
13,TRBV7-9,TRBJ1-4,ASSSTGTGNEKLF